These T cell receptor beta chains were read from a single sample in a study of vaccination and CD4 T cells after COVID-19. One entry per CDR3 protein, called by TCRdb with MiXCR from the PCR reads. The data contain approximately 29,000 distinct CDR3 sequences, 50% of them singletons. Source: CD4+ T cells from blood, taken about 7 months after SARS-CoV-2 vaccination. Receptors were obtained from a human donor who had recovered from COVID-19. The conserved cysteine and the conserved F or W are not part of the CDR3 here. Fields, in order: V gene, D gene, CDR3 protein. The D gene is left open where the match is weak.

TRBV18,NA,ASSPPSVATDTQY
TRBV27,NA,ASRSSGTDTQY
TRBV20-1,TRBD1,SARGDRTYEQY
TRBV10-3,NA,AISEGEDREAGELF
TRBV5-8,NA,ASSSRNYGYT
TRBV20-1,TRBD1,SARDKGQVNTEAF
TRBV19,TRBD2,ASGTSGPYNEQF
TRBV20-1,NA,SARDLDRHSNQPQH
TRBV27,NA,ASSFQGVHEQY
TRBV5-4,TRBD2,ASSLAAAGGGQTQY
TRBV19,NA,ASSMGGSRNQPQH
TRBV7-9,TRBD1,ASRTTRGPDYGYT
TRBV6-5,NA,ASSYGTGLGYT
TRBV7-3,NA,ASSPGPLRDTEAF
TRBV2,NA,ATTTTAHNSPLH